A single sample is the source of the 7 T cell receptor beta chains below, sequenced in a study of response to subunit inactivated influenza vaccine. MiXCR, run by TCRdb on the RT-PCR reads, gives a single entry per CDR3 protein. The sample has 650,000 to 800,000 distinct CDR3 sequences, roughly 13% seen once. Sample: PBMCs from blood, taken less than 15 days before vaccination. Source of these receptors: a middle-aged man who received an inactivated influenza vaccine.

The J gene is TRBJ1-6, the V gene TRBV20-1, with D maybe TRBD1 (5 bases). Germline loops: CDR1 DFQATT, CDR2 SNEGSKA (reference sequence). The CDR3 covers 14 residues. Trimming removed 6 bases from V and 9 bases from J, with 18 bases in between. This CDR3 reads CSATEGIGASPLHF. As DNA, the CDR3 is TGCAGTGCCACAGAGGGGATAGGGGCTTCACCCCTCCACTTT.

This clonotype was detected only a few times. The chain is built from TRBV6-2 or TRBV6-3 and TRBJ1-1, with D perhaps matching TRBD1 (6 bases). Trimming cost V 4 bases and J 4 bases, with 16 bases left between them. The germline gives CDR1 MNHEY, CDR2 SVGEGT. The CDR3 is 15 residues long. CDR3 in DNA: TGTGCCAGCAGTTCCCTCACGAGAGGGGGCACTGAAGCTTTCTTT. Translating gives CASSSLTRGGTEAFF.

In its sample, this clonotype was seen a few times. The chain carries TRBV7-2 and TRBJ2-1; 7 nucleotides align to TRBD2. Germline V CDR1 and CDR2: SGHTA, FQGNSA. CDR3 length equals 15 residues. Losses at the gene ends were 6 bases for V and 2 bases for J; bases not matched to a gene: 7. CDR3: CASRPPGLAYNEQFF. CDR3 DNA sequence: TGTGCCAGCAGACCCCCCGGACTAGCCTACAATGAGCAGTTCTTC.

The genes are TRBV3-1 and TRBJ1-2, with 8 bases identical to TRBD1. CDR1 and CDR2 (germline): LGHDT, YNNKEL (reference sequence). The trim removed 1 base at V and 8 bases at J, leaving 6 bases unmatched. This CDR3 region has 14 residues. DNA of the CDR3: TGTGCCAGCAGCCAAGGGACAGGGTGGGGCGGCTACACCTTC. It specifies CASSQGTGWGGYTF.

This clonotype was counted only a few times. The V gene is TRBV7-2, the J gene TRBJ2-1; D gene uncertain. CDR1 and CDR2 from the germline V gene are SGHTA and FQGNSA. V shed 1 base and J shed 9 bases, with 7 bases lying between them. The CDR3 totals 12 residues. CDR3 nucleotide sequence: TGTGCCAGCAGCTTAGATTTGGTTGAGCAGTTCTTC. This encodes CASSLDLVEQFF.

A few counts support this clonotype. The CDR3 sequence: CASSLWPSYEQYF. The CDR3 region has the DNA TGCGCCAGCAGCTTGTGGCCCTCCTACGAGCAGTACTTC. This rearrangement joins TRBV5-1 to TRBJ2-7, with D uncertain. The CDR3 consists of 13 residues. V gave up 1 base and J gave up 0 bases, with 5 bases separating them. The germline V gene has CDR1 SGHRS and CDR2 YFSETQ.

This clonotype was seen repeatedly, ten times or more. This rearrangement joins TRBV5-1 to TRBJ2-7; D may be TRBD1 or TRBD2 (5 bases each). Deletions cut 6 bases from V and 3 bases from J, with 13 bases between. The V gene's germline CDR1 is SGHRS and CDR2 YFSETQ. This CDR3 is 13 amino acids long. Here the CDR3 reads CASNRDGYYEQYF. The CDR3 DNA is TGCGCCAGCAACCGGGACGGATACTACGAGCAGTACTTC.